This TCR beta chain emerged from a study of PD-L1 blockade in urothelial cancer. Looking at the study overall: Intravenous atezolizumab, 1,200 mg every 3 weeks, was begun by patients around 2014. Blood-derived samples held a median around 140,000 T cells. General study points: Below-median blood TCR clonality before treatment forecast better survival.

The data were produced by immunoSEQ multiplex PCR, yet TCRdb's version contains in-frame clones alone and is incomplete. The repertoire has roughly 40,000 clones, over 65% of them found once; the top ten carry roughly 2.6%. The V gene's germline CDR1 is SGHRS and CDR2 YFSETQ. This CDR3 region has 14 residues. V was trimmed by 0 bases and J by 2 bases, leaving 8 bases between them. The count of this clone is one. Its specificity is unknown. The TCR was taken from a man between 65 and 85 years old with urothelial cancer. The J gene is TRBJ2-5, the V gene TRBV5-1; tentative D call: TRBD2 (6 bases). Specimen: PBMCs, collected around atezolizumab (anti-PD-L1) treatment. The CDR3 nucleotides read TGCGCCAGCAGCTTGGGTAGCGGTCAAGAGACCCAGTACTTC. It encodes CASSLGSGQETQYF.